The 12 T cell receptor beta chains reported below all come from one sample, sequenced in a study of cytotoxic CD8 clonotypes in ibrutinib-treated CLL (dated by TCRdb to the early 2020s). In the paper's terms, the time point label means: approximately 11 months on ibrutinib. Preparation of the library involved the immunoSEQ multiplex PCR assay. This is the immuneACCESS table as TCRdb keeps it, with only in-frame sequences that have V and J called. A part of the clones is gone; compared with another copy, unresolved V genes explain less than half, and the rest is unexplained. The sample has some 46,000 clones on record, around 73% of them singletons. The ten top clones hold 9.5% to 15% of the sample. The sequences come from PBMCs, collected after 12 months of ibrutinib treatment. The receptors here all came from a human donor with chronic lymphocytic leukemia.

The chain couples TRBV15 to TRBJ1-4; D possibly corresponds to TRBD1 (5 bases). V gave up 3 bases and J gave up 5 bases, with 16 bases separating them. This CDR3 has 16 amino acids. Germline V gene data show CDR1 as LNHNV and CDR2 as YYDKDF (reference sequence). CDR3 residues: CATSRAIQGANEKLFF. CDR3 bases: TGTGCCACCAGCAGGGCAATCCAAGGGGCGAATGAAAAACTGTTTTTT.

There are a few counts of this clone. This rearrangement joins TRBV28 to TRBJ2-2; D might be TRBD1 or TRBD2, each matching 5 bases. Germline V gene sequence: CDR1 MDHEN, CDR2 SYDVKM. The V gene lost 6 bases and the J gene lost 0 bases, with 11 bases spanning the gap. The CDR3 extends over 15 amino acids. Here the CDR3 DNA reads TGTGCCAGCAGACGGGGCCTTTCGAACACCGGGGAGCTGTTTTTT. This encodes CASRRGLSNTGELFF. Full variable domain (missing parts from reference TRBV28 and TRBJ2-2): DVKVTQSSRYLVKRTGEKVFLECVQDMDHENMFWYRQDPGLGLRLIYFSYDVKMKEKGDIPEGYSVSREKKERFSLILESASTNQTSMYLCASRRGLSNTGELFFGEGSRLTVL.

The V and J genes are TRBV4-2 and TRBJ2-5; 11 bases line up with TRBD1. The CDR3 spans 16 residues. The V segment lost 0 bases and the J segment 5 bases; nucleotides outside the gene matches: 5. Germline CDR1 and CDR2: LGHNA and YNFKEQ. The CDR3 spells CASSQEGQGALETQYF. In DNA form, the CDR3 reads TGTGCCAGCAGCCAAGAAGGACAGGGGGCTTTGGAGACCCAGTACTTC.

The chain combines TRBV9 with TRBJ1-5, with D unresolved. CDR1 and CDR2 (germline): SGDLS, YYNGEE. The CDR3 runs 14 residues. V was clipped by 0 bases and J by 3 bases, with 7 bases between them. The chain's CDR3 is CASSVGLLNQPQHF. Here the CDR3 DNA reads TGTGCCAGCAGCGTAGGCCTGCTCAATCAGCCCCAGCATTTT.

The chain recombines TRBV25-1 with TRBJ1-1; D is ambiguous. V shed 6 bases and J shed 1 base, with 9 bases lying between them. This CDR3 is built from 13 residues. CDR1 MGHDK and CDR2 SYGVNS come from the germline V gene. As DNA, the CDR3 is TGTGCCAGCAGCGAGGCAGGGAACACTGAAGCTTTCTTT. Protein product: CASSEAGNTEAFF.

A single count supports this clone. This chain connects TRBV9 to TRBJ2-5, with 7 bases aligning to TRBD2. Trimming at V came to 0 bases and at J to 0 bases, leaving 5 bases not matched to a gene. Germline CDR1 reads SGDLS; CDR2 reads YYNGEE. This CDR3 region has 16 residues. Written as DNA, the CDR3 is TGTGCCAGCAGCGTAGGGGCGGGGGATAACCAAGAGACCCAGTACTTC. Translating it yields CASSVGAGDNQETQYF.

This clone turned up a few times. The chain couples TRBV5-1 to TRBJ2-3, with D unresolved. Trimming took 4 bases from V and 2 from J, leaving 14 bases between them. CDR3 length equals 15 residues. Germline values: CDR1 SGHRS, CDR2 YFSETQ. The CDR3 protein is CASSIGTESTDTQYF. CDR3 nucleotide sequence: TGCGCCAGCAGCATAGGAACGGAGTCCACAGATACGCAGTATTTT.

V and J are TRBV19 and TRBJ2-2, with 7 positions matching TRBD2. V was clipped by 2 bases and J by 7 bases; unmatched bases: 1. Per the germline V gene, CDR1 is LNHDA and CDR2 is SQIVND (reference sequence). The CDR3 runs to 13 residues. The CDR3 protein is CASSITGGGELFF. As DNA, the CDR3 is TGTGCCAGTAGTATAACGGGAGGCGGGGAGCTGTTTTTT.

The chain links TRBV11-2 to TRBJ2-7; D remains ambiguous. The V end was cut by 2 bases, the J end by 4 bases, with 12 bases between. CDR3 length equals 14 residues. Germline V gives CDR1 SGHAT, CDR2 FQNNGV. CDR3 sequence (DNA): TGTGCCAGCAGCTTACTTTCTGGGCAATACGAGCAGTACTTC. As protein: CASSLLSGQYEQYF.

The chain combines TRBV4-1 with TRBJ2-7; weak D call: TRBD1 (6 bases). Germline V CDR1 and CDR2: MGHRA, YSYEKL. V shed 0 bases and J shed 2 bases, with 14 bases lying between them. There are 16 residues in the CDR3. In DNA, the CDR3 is TGCGCCAGCAGCCAAGACGACACAGGGTCCCCCTACGAGCAGTACTTC. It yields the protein CASSQDDTGSPYEQYF.

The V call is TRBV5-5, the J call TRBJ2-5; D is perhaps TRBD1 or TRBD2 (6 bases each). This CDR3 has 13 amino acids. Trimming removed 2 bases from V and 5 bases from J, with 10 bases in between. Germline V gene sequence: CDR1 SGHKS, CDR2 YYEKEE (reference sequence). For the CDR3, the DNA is TGTGCCAGCAGCTTAGGGGGGTATGAGACCCAGTACTTC. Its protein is CASSLGGYETQYF. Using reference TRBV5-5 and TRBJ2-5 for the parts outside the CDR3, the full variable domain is DAGVTQSPTHLIKTRGQQVTLRCSPISGHKSVSWYQQVLGQGPQFIFQYYEKEERGRGNFPDRFSARQFPNYSSELNVNALLLGDSALYLCASSLGGYETQYFGPGTRLLVL.

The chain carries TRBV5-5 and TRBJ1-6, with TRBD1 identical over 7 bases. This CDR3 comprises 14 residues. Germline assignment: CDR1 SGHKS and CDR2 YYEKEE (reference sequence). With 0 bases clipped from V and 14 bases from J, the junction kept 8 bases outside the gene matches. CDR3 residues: CASSLAGDRITLHF. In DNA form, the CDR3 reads TGTGCCAGCAGCTTGGCAGGGGACAGAATAACCCTCCACTTT.